The entry below gives a single TCR beta chain sequence along with its context. Its antigen is still unknown. This sample is part of a study of CD8+ T cells in alopecia areata. Regarding the study as a whole: Treatment with tofacitinib significantly lowered scalp clonality and reduced expanded CD8+ clones among the top 100. Numerous expanded lesional clones remained in scalp and blood during tofacitinib.

Treatment meaning: oral pan-JAK inhibitor, 5-10 mg twice daily. Researchers took lesional scalp punch biopsies and peripheral blood from people who were alopecia areata patients. In germline, CDR1 is SGHAT, CDR2 FQNNGV. Trimming took 4 bases from V and 10 from J; bases not matched to a gene: 9. There are 16 residues in the CDR3. RNA was isolated and reverse transcribed to cDNA, the sequencing template. TCRdb's table, derived via immunoSEQ multiplex PCR, lists solely in-frame clones and lacks some. The sample has about 6,900 clones, 65% to 75% seen once; the top ten hold around 15%. The J gene is TRBJ2-1, the V gene TRBV11-2, with 14 bases fitting TRBD2. Sequences were derived from skin, sampled at week 4, from a patient treated with tofacitinib. The receptor's source is a human donor with alopecia areata. CDR3 nucleotides: TGTGCCAGCAGCTACAGACTAGCGGGAGGGCCCGACGAGCAGTTCTTC. It translates to CASSYRLAGGPDEQFF. The full variable domain, with the rest looked up from reference TRBV11-2 and TRBJ2-1, is EAGVAQSPRYKIIEKRQSVAFWCNPISGHATLYWYQQILGQGPKLLIQFQNNGVVDDSQLPKDRFSAERLKGVDSTLKIQPAKLEDSAVYLCASSYRLAGGPDEQFFGPGTRLTVL.